The 25 T cell receptor beta chains presented below share a single source sample, sequenced in a study of OX40 agonist ivuxolimab in advanced cancers. The table came from immunoSEQ multiplex PCR; TCRdb's copy has only in-frame clones and leaves some out. The table lists 30,000 to 45,000 clones, around 77% of them singletons, with 21% in the top ten. This specimen consisted of CD4+ or CD8+ T cells sorted from blood, obtained in a trial of the OX40 agonist ivuxolimab. The receptors come from an adult with an advanced solid tumor such as melanoma, head and neck, liver or kidney cancer.

The J gene is TRBJ2-2, the V gene TRBV28; tentatively, D is TRBD1 (5 bases). Trimming removed 8 bases from V and 2 bases from J, with 15 bases in between. The CDR3 consists of 15 residues. Germline lookup yields CDR1 MDHEN and CDR2 SYDVKM. CDR3 sequence (DNA): TGTGCCAGCCGGGTGATCAGGGAAAACACCGGGGAGCTGTTTTTT. Protein product: CASRVIRENTGELFF.

The rearrangement joins TRBV7-6 to TRBJ2-7; D perhaps matches TRBD1 (6 bases). Deletions cut 1 base from V and 4 bases from J, with 11 bases between. CDR3 length: 14 residues. Germline V lookup: CDR1 SGHVS, CDR2 FNYEAQ. The CDR3 protein is CASSLGQVPYEQYF. CDR3 DNA sequence: TGTGCCAGCAGCTTAGGACAGGTCCCTTACGAGCAGTACTTC.

The rearrangement links TRBV15 to TRBJ2-7; D possibly uses TRBD1 or TRBD2 (6 bases each). The CDR3 runs to 17 residues. Germline CDR1 reads LNHNV; CDR2 reads YYDKDF (reference sequence). V was cut by 0 bases and J by 5 bases, with 20 bases left in between. CDR3 coding DNA: TGTGCCACCAGCAGAGATCATCCCAGGGGAGGCCGGGACGAGCAGTACTTC. This encodes CATSRDHPRGGRDEQYF.

In its sample, this clone is medium-sized (0.01 to 0.1%). This rearrangement joins TRBV2 to TRBJ1-6; D might be TRBD1 (5 bases). The CDR3 length is 15 residues. Deletions cut 1 base from V and 7 bases from J, with 11 bases between. From germline, CDR1 is SNHLY and CDR2 FYNNEI. DNA for the CDR3: TGTGCCAGCAGTGAAGGGGCAGGGAGGAATTCACCCCTCCACTTT. Amino acid sequence: CASSEGAGRNSPLHF.

The chain couples TRBV4-3 to TRBJ1-3; D gene uncertain. V was clipped by 4 bases and J by 1 base, with 17 bases between them. The CDR3 runs 17 residues. CDR1 LGHNA and CDR2 YSLEER come from the germline V gene. The CDR3 bases are TGCGCCAGCAGCCCCCAGTCCCGGGGAGTTTCTGGAAACACCATATATTTT. Its translation is CASSPQSRGVSGNTIYF.

This chain links TRBV7-6 with TRBJ2-7; TRBD1 is a possible D gene (6 bases). Looked up from germline, CDR1 is SGHVS and CDR2 is FNYEAQ. The V and J ends lost 5 bases and 2 bases respectively, with 16 bases between them. The CDR3 is 15 residues long. The CDR3 DNA is TGTGCCAGCAGCCCAGGGGCCCAGGGGACCTACGAGCAGTACTTC. This sequence encodes CASSPGAQGTYEQYF.

The CDR3, as DNA: TGTGCCAGCAGTGCCAAAAAAACTAGCGGGAGAGTAAATGAGCAGTTCTTC. It codes for CASSAKKTSGRVNEQFF. The J gene is TRBJ2-1, the V gene TRBV2; 11 bases match TRBD2. The CDR3 is 17 amino acids. The germline V gene has CDR1 SNHLY and CDR2 FYNNEI. V lost 4 bases, J lost 7 bases, and 12 bases stayed unmatched.

V is TRBV27 and J is TRBJ1-1; D is unresolved. Germline-derived CDR1 and CDR2 are MNHEY and SMNVEV (reference sequence). The CDR3 is 13 residues long. Trimming left V 0 bases short and J 5 bases short, with 7 bases between. The CDR3 loop reads CASSLSEETEAFF. The CDR3 DNA follows: TGTGCCAGCAGTTTATCGGAGGAAACTGAAGCTTTCTTT.

This chain joins TRBV5-1 and TRBJ1-1; TRBD1 might be the D (6 bases). This CDR3 is built from 12 residues. Germline V gives CDR1 SGHRS, CDR2 YFSETQ. Trimming stripped 2 bases from V and 14 bases from J, with 16 bases between. CDR3 sequence reads: CASSFGGLSSFF. In DNA form, the CDR3 reads TGCGCCAGCAGCTTTGGGGGGCTTTCCTCCTTCTTT.

V is TRBV7-6 and J is TRBJ2-2, with 8 bases fitting TRBD1. Germline-derived CDR1 and CDR2 are SGHVS and FNYEAQ. The CDR3 consists of 18 residues. With V trimmed by 2 bases and J by 7 bases, 15 bases remained unmatched. CDR3 DNA: TGTGCCAGCAGCTTAAGCCGCCCGGGGACAGGTTTTATCGGGGAGCTGTTTTTT. It codes for CASSLSRPGTGFIGELFF.

V usage is TRBV4-1 and J usage is TRBJ1-1; TRBD1 is a possible D gene (6 bases). The germline CDR1 and CDR2 sequences are MGHRA and YSYEKL. There are 14 residues in the CDR3. V was clipped by 4 bases and J by 2 bases, with 11 bases between them. The CDR3 here is CASSLGTLNTEAFF. The CDR3 DNA sequence: TGCGCCAGCAGCCTGGGGACACTTAACACTGAAGCTTTCTTT.

In this sample, this clone turned up a few times. This chain uses TRBV28 with TRBJ1-5; D unclear. The CDR3 is 12 residues long. Germline lookup yields CDR1 MDHEN and CDR2 SYDVKM. The V end was cut by 3 bases, the J end by 6 bases, with 6 bases between. The CDR3 here is CASSFLGQPQHF. As DNA, the CDR3 is TGTGCCAGCAGTTTTCTCGGTCAGCCCCAGCATTTT.

Only a few counts were recorded for this clone. The chain employs TRBV6-5 and TRBJ2-2, with D possibly being TRBD1 (6 bases). The ends were cut back, 5 bases at V and 5 bases at J, with 12 bases in the middle. Germline V lookup: CDR1 MNHEY, CDR2 SVGAGI. This CDR3 is built from 14 residues. The CDR3 reads CASSQAGETGELFF. The CDR3, as DNA: TGTGCCAGCAGTCAAGCAGGGGAAACCGGGGAGCTGTTTTTT.

This chain links TRBV5-6 with TRBJ2-3; 11 nucleotides align to TRBD2. The CDR3 is 17 amino acids. Germline trimming cut 0 bases from V and 2 bases from J; bases unmatched to any gene: 5. CDR1 and CDR2 from the germline V gene are SGHDT and YYEEEE. This CDR3 reads CASSLVRLAGNTDTQYF. In DNA form, the CDR3 reads TGTGCCAGCAGCTTGGTGCGACTAGCGGGAAACACAGATACGCAGTATTTT. Using reference TRBV5-6 and TRBJ2-3 for the parts outside the CDR3, the full variable domain is DAGVTQSPTHLIKTRGQQVTLRCSPKSGHDTVSWYQQALGQGPQFIFQYYEEEERQRGNFPDRFSGHQFPNYSSELNVNALLLGDSALYLCASSLVRLAGNTDTQYFGPGTRLTVL.

This clone is labeled medium-sized (0.01 to 0.1%). Other DNA sequences of this sample code for an identical CDR3. The gene calls are TRBV28 and TRBJ2-7; a weak D match, TRBD2 (6 bases). V was clipped by 2 bases and J by 0 bases, with 8 bases between them. Germline values: CDR1 MDHEN, CDR2 SYDVKM. The CDR3 covers 14 residues. The CDR3: CASSLAGSSYEQYF. In DNA form, the CDR3 reads TGTGCCAGCAGTTTAGCGGGGAGCTCCTACGAGCAGTACTTC.

CDR3 DNA sequence: TGTGCCAGCAGTTACGATGTGGGGACCACCGGGGAGCTGTTTTTT. Translation gives CASSYDVGTTGELFF. V is TRBV6-5 and J is TRBJ2-2; D may correspond to TRBD1 or TRBD2 (5 bases each). The CDR3 loop spans 15 amino acids. V lost 2 bases, J lost 4 bases, and 11 bases lay in between. Germline assignment: CDR1 MNHEY and CDR2 SVGAGI.

The CDR3 DNA sequence: TGTGCCAGCAGTCCCGTCGGAGGGAACACTGAAGCTTTCTTT. Its protein is CASSPVGGNTEAFF. The J gene is TRBJ1-1, the V gene TRBV27; no definite D call. V lost 5 bases, J lost 1 base, and 11 bases lay in between. Germline CDR1 and CDR2: MNHEY and SMNVEV (reference sequence). There are 14 residues in the CDR3.

The V call is TRBV28, the J call TRBJ1-3, with D unclear. The CDR3 has 14 residues. With 4 bases removed from V and 4 bases from J, the gap between germline ends came to 11 bases. Looked up from germline, CDR1 is MDHEN and CDR2 is SYDVKM. The chain's CDR3 is CASSSSQRGNTIYF. Written as DNA, the CDR3 is TGTGCCAGCAGTTCCTCTCAGCGAGGAAACACCATATATTTT.

The count of this clone is one. The chain employs TRBV5-6 and TRBJ1-1; D might be TRBD1 (6 bases). V was trimmed by 1 base and J by 3 bases, leaving 16 bases between them. Per germline, CDR1 SGHDT and CDR2 YYEEEE. The length of the CDR3 is 16 residues. This CDR3 reads CASSLFITGWDTEAFF. CDR3 sequence (DNA): TGTGCCAGCAGCTTGTTTATAACAGGGTGGGACACTGAAGCTTTCTTT.

This chain joins TRBV5-5 and TRBJ1-2; 8 bases map to TRBD1. CDR1 SGHKS and CDR2 YYEKEE come from the germline V gene (reference sequence). With 3 bases clipped from V and 4 bases from J, the junction kept 8 bases outside the gene matches. This CDR3 contains 15 residues. The CDR3 nucleotides read TGTGCCAGCAGCTCCCCCGGACAGGGCCTCTATGGCTACACCTTC. Its translation is CASSSPGQGLYGYTF.

The CDR3 nucleotides are TGTGCCAGCAGCTTCGACAGAGACGGGGTTTACACAGATACGCAGTATTTT. It is translated as CASSFDRDGVYTDTQYF. The chain is built from TRBV9 and TRBJ2-3, with D perhaps being TRBD1 or TRBD2 (5 bases each). CDR1 is SGDLS, CDR2 YYNGEE, per germline. This CDR3 has 17 residues. The V and J ends lost 4 bases and 2 bases respectively, with 20 bases between them.

J is TRBJ2-1 and V is TRBV4-1; no clear D gene. V was cut by 1 base and J by 6 bases, with 13 bases left in between. The germline gives CDR1 MGHRA, CDR2 YSYEKL. CDR3 length equals 15 residues. CDR3 loop: CASSQGPFAPNEQFF. CDR3 coding DNA: TGCGCCAGCAGCCAAGGTCCGTTCGCCCCCAATGAGCAGTTCTTC.

The chain is built from TRBV28 and TRBJ1-5, with TRBD1 identical over 7 bases. The CDR3 is made up of 16 amino acids. Germline V lookup: CDR1 MDHEN, CDR2 SYDVKM. The V segment lost 4 bases and the J segment 5 bases; nucleotides outside the gene matches: 11. The CDR3 region has the DNA TGTGCCAGCAGTTCCTACACAGGGGAAGTGGATCAGCCCCAGCATTTT. Its protein product is CASSSYTGEVDQPQHF.

The table lists this clone with a few counts. The genes are TRBV30 and TRBJ1-1; maybe TRBD1 (6 bases). V dropped 4 bases and J dropped 5 bases, with 8 bases sitting between them. The V gene's germline CDR1 is GTSNPN and CDR2 SVGIG (reference sequence). CDR3 size: 11 residues. In DNA form, the CDR3 reads TGTGCCTGGACAGGGGAAACTGAAGCTTTCTTT. It specifies CAWTGETEAFF.

The rearrangement uses TRBV15 and TRBJ2-5; D gene ambiguous. Germline loops: CDR1 LNHNV, CDR2 YYDKDF (reference sequence). This CDR3 contains 14 residues. The germline V and J ends were trimmed by 0 bases and 3 bases, with 8 bases remaining between them. The CDR3 sequence: CATSRDFGEETQYF. The CDR3 nucleotides read TGTGCCACCAGCAGAGATTTTGGGGAAGAGACCCAGTACTTC.